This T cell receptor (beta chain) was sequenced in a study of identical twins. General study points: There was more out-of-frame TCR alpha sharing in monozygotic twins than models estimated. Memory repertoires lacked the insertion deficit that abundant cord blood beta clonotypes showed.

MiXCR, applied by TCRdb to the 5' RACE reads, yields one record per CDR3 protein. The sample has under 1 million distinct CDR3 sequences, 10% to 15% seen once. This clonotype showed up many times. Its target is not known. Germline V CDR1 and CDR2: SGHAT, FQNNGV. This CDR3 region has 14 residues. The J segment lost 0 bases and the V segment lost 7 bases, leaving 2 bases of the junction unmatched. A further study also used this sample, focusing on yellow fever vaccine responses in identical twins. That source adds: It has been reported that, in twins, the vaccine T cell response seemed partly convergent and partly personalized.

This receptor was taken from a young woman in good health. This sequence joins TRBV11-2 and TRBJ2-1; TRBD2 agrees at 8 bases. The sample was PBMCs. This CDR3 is CASTAGGSYNEQFF. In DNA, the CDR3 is TGTGCCAGCACCGCGGGGGGCTCCTACAATGAGCAGTTCTTC.